These 17 T cell receptor beta chains share one sample of origin, sequenced in a study of cytomegalovirus exposure and HLA in healthy donors. Researchers ran the PCR with 60 Vbeta and 13 Jbeta primers. Using immunoSEQ multiplex PCR, the repertoire was profiled, and TCRdb retains in-frame clones only, with some absent. The sample carries about 170,000 clones, around 85% recorded once. The sample comprised PBMCs. These receptors were obtained from a boy between 2 and 10 years old in good health and CMV-seronegative.

The chain joins TRBV30 to TRBJ2-6, with D perhaps TRBD1 (6 bases). Trimming cost V 7 bases and J 4 bases, with 11 bases left between them. In germline, CDR1 is GTSNPN, CDR2 SVGIG (reference sequence). CDR3 length equals 13 residues. CDR3: CALLTGGANVLTF. The CDR3 DNA is TGTGCCTTGCTAACAGGGGGGGCCAACGTCCTGACTTTC.

V and J are TRBV5-1 and TRBJ2-7; D uncertain. The CDR3 has 13 amino acids. Germline assignment: CDR1 SGHRS and CDR2 YFSETQ. The germline V and J ends were trimmed by 3 bases and 3 bases, with 10 bases remaining between them. Written as DNA, the CDR3 is TGCGCCAGCAGCTCCGACTGGAACTACGAGCAGTACTTC. Its translation is CASSSDWNYEQYF.

The chain is built from TRBV15 and TRBJ2-7; a possible D gene is TRBD2 (6 bases). CDR3 length: 13 residues. Germline CDR1 is LNHNV and CDR2 is YYDKDF (reference sequence). V lost 8 bases to trimming and J lost 5 bases, with 16 bases between them. The CDR3 bases are TGTGCCACCTCGGGACCTCCTAGCGACGAGCAGTACGTC. The encoded protein is CATSGPPSDEQYV.

This clone was counted once. J is TRBJ1-2 and V is TRBV28, with 10 positions matching TRBD1. The CDR3 has 15 residues. The J segment lost 4 bases and the V segment lost 5 bases, leaving 7 bases of the junction unmatched. Germline V gene data show CDR1 as MDHEN and CDR2 as SYDVKM. DNA of the CDR3: TGTGCCAGCAGTCCCGACAGGGGGCTTTCCTATGGCTACACCTTC. This codes for CASSPDRGLSYGYTF.

The chain is built from TRBV5-4 and TRBJ2-5; 7 nucleotides agree with TRBD1. The last part of the DNA fits TRBJ2-7 better; the J call may be wrong. This CDR3 contains 17 residues. Germline V CDR1 and CDR2: SGHNT, YYREEE (reference sequence). CDR3: CASSLATQQGPSYEQYF. The DNA of the CDR3 is TGTGCCAGCAGCTTAGCGACCCAACAGGGGCCTTCCTACGAGCAGTACTTC.

The chain links TRBV28 to TRBJ1-4; D possibly corresponds to TRBD1 (6 bases). Germline lookup yields CDR1 MDHEN and CDR2 SYDVKM. The CDR3 has 16 residues. V lost 8 bases to trimming and J lost 2 bases, with 18 bases between them. The DNA for the CDR3 is TGTGCCAGCTCCTTAGGGGGTAGCCAGACTAATGAAAAACTGTTTTTT. Translation gives CASSLGGSQTNEKLFF.

This clone was seen only once. This chain's CDR3 is CASSLVQGAGLSFKNIQYF. CDR3 nucleotide sequence: TGTGCCAGCAGCTTAGTACAGGGGGCGGGATTGTCCTTCAAAAACATTCAGTACTTC. The rearrangement uses TRBV7-9 and TRBJ2-4, with 9 bases identical to TRBD1. Trimming removed 1 base from V and 3 bases from J; junction bases left unmatched: 13. The CDR3 loop spans 19 amino acids. Germline CDR1 and CDR2: SEHNR and FQNEAQ (reference sequence).

The chain uses TRBV28 and TRBJ1-2, with D possibly TRBD1 on 6 matching bases. Trimming cost V 3 bases and J 5 bases, with 22 bases left between them. The CDR3 runs 17 residues. Per the germline V gene, CDR1 is MDHEN and CDR2 is SYDVKM. CDR3 loop: CASSLIVVTGQLYGYTF. In nucleotides, the CDR3 is TGTGCCAGCAGTTTGATAGTTGTGACAGGACAACTATATGGCTACACCTTC.

The chain couples TRBV10-3 to TRBJ2-5, with D perhaps matching TRBD1 (5 bases). Trimming removed 3 bases from V and 5 bases from J, with 10 bases in between. The CDR3 length is 13 residues. Germline CDR1 is ENHRY and CDR2 is SYGVKD. CDR3 amino acids: CAISDGARETQYF. CDR3 nucleotides: TGTGCCATCAGTGATGGGGCTAGGGAGACCCAGTACTTC.

This clone was observed a few times. The J gene is TRBJ2-1, the V gene TRBV7-9, with D perhaps TRBD2 (5 bases). Looked up from germline, CDR1 is SEHNR and CDR2 is FQNEAQ (reference sequence). Trimming took 3 bases from V and 12 from J, leaving 15 bases between them. The CDR3 sequence is 13 residues long. CDR3 protein: CASSFSAGTGQFF. CDR3 sequence (DNA): TGTGCCAGCAGCTTTAGCGCCGGAACGGGGCAGTTCTTC. Filled out from reference TRBV7-9 and TRBJ2-1, the complete variable domain reads DTGVSQNPRHKITKRGQNVTFRCDPISEHNRLYWYRQTLGQGPEFLTYFQNEAQLEKSRLLSDRFSAERPKGSFSTLEIQRTEQGDSAMYLCASSFSAGTGQFFGPGTRLTVL.

V is TRBV29-1 and J is TRBJ2-5, with 7 nucleotides matching TRBD1. This CDR3 is 13 amino acids long. Trimming at V came to 3 bases and at J to 1 base, leaving 2 bases not matched to a gene. Per the germline V gene, CDR1 is SQVTM and CDR2 is ANQGSEA. The CDR3 loop is CSVESGGQETQYF. DNA for the CDR3: TGCAGCGTTGAGTCAGGGGGCCAAGAGACCCAGTACTTC.

This clone was detected once. The gene calls are TRBV11-1 and TRBJ1-1; D may be TRBD1 (6 bases). This CDR3 spans 16 amino acids. Trimming left V 1 base short and J 2 bases short, with 14 bases between. Germline V lookup: CDR1 SGHAT, CDR2 FQDESV (reference sequence). For the CDR3, the DNA is TGTGCCAGCAGCTTAGATTGGAGAGGGACAAACACTGAAGCTTTCTTT. Encoded protein: CASSLDWRGTNTEAFF.

The chain recombines TRBV2 with TRBJ1-2; 11 bases align to TRBD1. Trimming at V came to 9 bases and at J to 6 bases, leaving 6 bases not matched to a gene. CDR3 length: 13 residues. Germline V gene lookup returns CDR1 SNHLY and CDR2 FYNNEI. The CDR3, as DNA: TGTGCCAGGAATGGACAGGGGGCGGATGGCTACACCTTC. Translated: CARNGQGADGYTF.

The chain combines TRBV11-2 with TRBJ2-2, with D maybe TRBD1 (6 bases). This CDR3 has 15 residues. The germline V gene has CDR1 SGHAT and CDR2 FQNNGV. V lost 1 base, J lost 6 bases, and 12 bases lay in between. The DNA of the CDR3 is TGTGCCAGCAGCTTAGTCCGACAGGTCGCCGGGGAGCTGTTTTTT. Translation gives CASSLVRQVAGELFF. Using reference TRBV11-2 and TRBJ2-2 for the parts outside the CDR3, the full variable domain is EAGVAQSPRYKIIEKRQSVAFWCNPISGHATLYWYQQILGQGPKLLIQFQNNGVVDDSQLPKDRFSAERLKGVDSTLKIQPAKLEDSAVYLCASSLVRQVAGELFFGEGSRLTVL.

The chain employs TRBV28 and TRBJ2-7, with no clear D. Germline V gene sequence: CDR1 MDHEN, CDR2 SYDVKM. V lost 2 bases, J lost 1 base, and 12 bases lay in between. The CDR3 is made up of 15 amino acids. CDR3 sequence: CASSLAVSSSYEQYF. CDR3 nucleotides: TGTGCCAGCAGTTTAGCGGTCAGTTCTTCCTACGAGCAGTACTTC. Using reference TRBV28 and TRBJ2-7 for the parts outside the CDR3, the full variable domain is DVKVTQSSRYLVKRTGEKVFLECVQDMDHENMFWYRQDPGLGLRLIYFSYDVKMKEKGDIPEGYSVSREKKERFSLILESASTNQTSMYLCASSLAVSSSYEQYFGPGTRLTVT.

The chain is built from TRBV19 and TRBJ2-6; possible D gene TRBD2, 6 bases. The germline V gene has CDR1 LNHDA and CDR2 SQIVND (reference sequence). Between the trimmed V and J ends, which lost 4 bases and 4 bases, there was a span of 14 bases. The CDR3 length is 16 residues. The CDR3 here is CASSTLGGTGANVLTF. CDR3 nucleotides: TGTGCCAGTAGTACCTTGGGCGGGACCGGGGCCAACGTCCTGACTTTC.

V usage is TRBV6-4 and J usage is TRBJ2-2; D may be TRBD1 (7 bases). Trimming pared 4 bases from V and 7 bases from J, leaving 16 bases between. Germline assignment: CDR1 MRHNA and CDR2 SNTAGT. This CDR3 has 15 amino acids. The CDR3 region has the DNA TGTGCCAGCAGTGCTCAGGGGGGCCACAGCGGGGAGCTGTTTTTT. Encoded protein: CASSAQGGHSGELFF.